This TCR beta chain originates from a study of CD8 T cells in Susac syndrome. TCR beta sequences were obtained from blood CD8+ and CD4+ T cells. TEMRA cells were FACS-enriched, unlike CD8+ and CD4+ T cells, which were negatively isolated. With random hexamers, 0.5 to 1 ug RNA was reverse transcribed. Across 54 Vbeta and 13 Jbeta, TCR beta CDR3 was amplified with immunoSEQ multiplex PCR. TCRdb ran MiXCR on the immunoSEQ multiplex PCR reads and lists one entry per CDR3 protein. The sample comprises some 150,000 distinct CDR3 sequences, around 95% of which are singletons, and more than 0.2% rests with the top ten. Trimming shortened V by 0 bases and J by 5 bases, and 17 bases separated the two germline ends. Germline V gene data show CDR1 as SGHRS and CDR2 as YFSETQ. This CDR3 contains 16 residues.

What was sequenced was CD8+ T cells from PBMCs. This sequence joins TRBV5-1 and TRBJ2-5; maybe TRBD1 (6 bases). The TCR originated in a human donor with multiple sclerosis. The CDR3 is CASSLGQVGSAETQYF. The CDR3 nucleotides are TGCGCCAGCAGCTTGGGACAGGTTGGGTCCGCGGAGACCCAGTACTTC. Supplemented by reference TRBV5-1 and TRBJ2-5, the full variable domain reads KAGVTQTPRYLIKTRGQQVTLSCSPISGHRSVSWYQQTPGQGLQFLFEYFSETQRNKGNFPGRFSGRQFSNSRSEMNVSTLELGDSALYLCASSLGQVGSAETQYFGPGTRLLVL.